The rows below give T cell receptor beta chains drawn from one sample of a study of control samples from healthy donors and cancer patients. TCRdb keeps only in-frame clones here, not all; method: immunoSEQ multiplex PCR. The sample gives about 82,000 clones, approximately 87% of which show up once; over 15% is in the top ten. Source material: blood. Receptors originate from a man in his forties or fifties in good health. CDR3s include the opening cysteine and the closing phenylalanine or tryptophan. A D gene is named only where the DNA matches it firmly. Size is stated for part of the rows, as once, few or many counts, or as a class when the clone is expanded.

>TRBD1|NA|TRBV2|TRBJ2-5
CASSDRGQMGETQYF
TGTGCCAGCAGTGACAGGGGGCAAATGGGAGAGACCCAGTACTTC
>TRBD2|NA|TRBV6-4|TRBJ2-2
CASSELAATGELFF
TGTGCCAGCAGTGAGCTAGCGGCCACCGGGGAGCTGTTTTTT
>NA|few|TRBV2|TRBJ2-5
CASSGADTVMTQYF
TGTGCCAGCAGTGGGGCGGACACTGTGATGACCCAGTACTTC
>NA|NA|TRBV30|TRBJ2-5
CAYNSPGYVTQYF
TGTGCCTACAATTCCCCGGGGTACGTGACCCAGTACTTC
>NA|once|TRBV12-5|TRBJ1-5
CASGLPGPRQPQHF
TGTGCTAGTGGTTTGCCAGGGCCGCGGCAGCCCCAGCATTTT
>NA|NA|TRBV20-1|TRBJ2-1
CSASGETGEQFF
TGCAGTGCTAGTGGTGAGACTGGTGAGCAGTTCTTC
>NA|NA|TRBV10-1|TRBJ1-2
CASTGWGSYGYTF
TGCGCCAGCACCGGCTGGGGGTCCTATGGCTACACCTTC
>TRBD1|once|TRBV7-9|TRBJ2-7
CASSVNRDRVSHEQYF
TGTGCCAGCAGCGTAAATCGGGACAGGGTTTCCCACGAGCAGTACTTC
>NA|once|TRBV18|TRBJ1-2
CASSPRDEGYGYTF
TGTGCCAGCTCACCACGCGACGAAGGCTATGGCTACACCTTC
>TRBD1|NA|TRBV10-1|TRBJ1-2
CASSEPQGKKENYGYTF
TGCGCCAGCAGTGAACCACAGGGGAAGAAGGAGAACTATGGCTACACCTTC
>NA|NA|TRBV30|TRBJ1-3
CAWSALEVFGNTIYF
TGTGCCTGGAGTGCCCTAGAGGTTTTTGGAAACACCATATATTTT
>NA|NA|TRBV21-1|TRBJ1-1
CASSTGTRANTEAFF
TGTGCCAGCAGCACTGGGACAAGGGCCAACACTGAAGCTTTCTTT
>TRBD1|NA|TRBV11-2|TRBJ2-7
CASSSLRDRVHEQYF
TGTGCCAGCAGCTCACTACGGGACAGGGTCCACGAGCAGTACTTC
>NA|NA|TRBV10-2|TRBJ2-7
CASGSLRYEQYF
TGCGCCAGCGGGAGCCTCAGGTACGAGCAGTACTTC
>NA|once|TRBV7-2|TRBJ1-1
CASSLERGLESEAFF
TGTGCCAGCAGCTTAGAACGGGGCCTGGAGAGTGAAGCTTTCTTT
>NA|NA|TRBV11-2|TRBJ2-7
CASSLVTASHEQYF
TGTGCCAGCAGCTTGGTGACAGCCTCCCACGAGCAGTACTTC
>TRBD1|NA|TRBV6-5|TRBJ2-1
CASRVAGTGSSEQFF
TGTGCCAGCAGGGTCGCCGGGACAGGGTCTTCTGAGCAGTTCTTC
>TRBD1|NA|TRBV27|TRBJ1-5
CASSHTDRGLDQPQHF
TGTGCCAGCAGTCATACGGACAGGGGGCTTGATCAGCCCCAGCATTTT
>TRBD1|NA|TRBV2|TRBJ1-1
CASGQGGNTEAFF
TGTGCCAGCGGTCAGGGGGGGAACACTGAAGCTTTCTTT
>NA|NA|TRBV18|TRBJ1-1
CASSETRAGGGTEAFF
TGTGCCAGCTCCGAAACCAGAGCGGGTGGGGGCACTGAAGCTTTCTTT
>TRBD2|NA|TRBV4-1|TRBJ2-2
CASSHGLARGDTGELFF
TGCGCCAGCAGCCATGGACTAGCTCGAGGGGACACCGGGGAGCTGTTTTTT
>NA|NA|TRBV7-2|TRBJ1-3
CASSFRGYGNTIYF
TGTGCCAGCAGCTTCAGGGGTTACGGAAACACCATATATTTT
>NA|NA|TRBV15|TRBJ2-1
CATSRDLSGSSYNEQFF
TGTGCCACCAGCAGAGATCTTAGCGGAAGCTCCTACAATGAGCAGTTCTTC
>NA|NA|TRBV5-1|TRBJ1-1
CASSLTGGTEAFF
TGCGCCAGCAGCTTGACGGGCGGGACTGAAGCTTTCTTT
>NA|NA|TRBV30|TRBJ1-1
CAWSPLGGTEAFF
TGTGCCTGGAGTCCCCTGGGAGGGACTGAAGCTTTCTTT
>TRBD2|NA|TRBV5-1|TRBJ2-3
CASSFPEGPKTSGGTTDTQYF
TGCGCCAGCAGCTTTCCGGAAGGGCCGAAGACTAGCGGGGGTACCACAGATACGCAGTATTTT
>TRBD2|NA|TRBV28|TRBJ2-1
CASSLGSGGAALSYNEQFF
TGTGCCAGCAGTTTAGGTAGCGGGGGGGCCGCACTCTCCTACAATGAGCAGTTCTTC
>TRBD2|few|TRBV7-2|TRBJ2-7
CASSLTSGSYEQYF
TGTGCCAGCAGCTTGACTAGCGGGAGTTACGAGCAGTACTTC